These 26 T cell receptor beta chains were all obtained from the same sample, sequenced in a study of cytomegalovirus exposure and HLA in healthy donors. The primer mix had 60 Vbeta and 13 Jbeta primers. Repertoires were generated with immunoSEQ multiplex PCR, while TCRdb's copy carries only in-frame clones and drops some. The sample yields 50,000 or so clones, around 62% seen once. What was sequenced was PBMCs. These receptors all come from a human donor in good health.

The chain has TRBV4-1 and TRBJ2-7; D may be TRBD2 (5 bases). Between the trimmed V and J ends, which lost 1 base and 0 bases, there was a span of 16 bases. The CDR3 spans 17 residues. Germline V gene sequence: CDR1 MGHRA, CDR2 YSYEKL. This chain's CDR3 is CASSQGLGVGSSYEQYF. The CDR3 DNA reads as TGCGCCAGCAGCCAAGGGCTTGGAGTAGGGAGCTCCTACGAGCAGTACTTC.

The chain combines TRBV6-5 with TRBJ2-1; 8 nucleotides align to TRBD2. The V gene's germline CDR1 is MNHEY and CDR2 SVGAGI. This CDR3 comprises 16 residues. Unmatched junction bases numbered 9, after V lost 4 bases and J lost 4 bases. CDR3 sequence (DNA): TGTGCCAGCAGTTCCAGGACTAGCATTTCGTACAATGAGCAGTTCTTC. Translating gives CASSSRTSISYNEQFF.

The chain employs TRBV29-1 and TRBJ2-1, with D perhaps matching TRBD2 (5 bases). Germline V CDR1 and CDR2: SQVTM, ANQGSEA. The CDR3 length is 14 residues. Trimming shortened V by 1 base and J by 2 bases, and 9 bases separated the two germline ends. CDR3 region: CSVEVGKTYNEQFF. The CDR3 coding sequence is TGCAGCGTTGAAGTCGGGAAAACCTACAATGAGCAGTTCTTC.

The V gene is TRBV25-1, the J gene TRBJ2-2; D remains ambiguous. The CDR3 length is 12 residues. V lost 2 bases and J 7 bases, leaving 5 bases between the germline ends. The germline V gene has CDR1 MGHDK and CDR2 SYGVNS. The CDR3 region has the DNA TGTGCCAGCAGTGAAGTGTACGGGGAGCTGTTTTTT. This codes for CASSEVYGELFF.

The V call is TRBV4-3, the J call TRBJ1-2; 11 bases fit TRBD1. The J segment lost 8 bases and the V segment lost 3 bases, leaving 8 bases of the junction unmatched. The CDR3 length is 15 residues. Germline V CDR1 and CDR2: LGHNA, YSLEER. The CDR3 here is CASSHPGQGARGYTF. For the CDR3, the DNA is TGCGCCAGCAGCCACCCCGGACAGGGGGCGCGGGGCTACACCTTC.

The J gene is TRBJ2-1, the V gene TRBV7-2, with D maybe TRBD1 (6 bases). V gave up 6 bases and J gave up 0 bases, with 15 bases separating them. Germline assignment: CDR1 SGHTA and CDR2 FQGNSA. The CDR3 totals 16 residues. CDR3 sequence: CASRARGSSSYNEQFF. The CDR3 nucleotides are TGTGCCAGCAGGGCCAGGGGCTCCAGCTCCTACAATGAGCAGTTCTTC. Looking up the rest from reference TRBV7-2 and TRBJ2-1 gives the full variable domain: GAGVSQSPSNKVTEKGKDVELRCDPISGHTALYWYRQSLGQGLEFLIYFQGNSAPDKSGLPSDRFSAERTGGSVSTLTIQRTQQEDSAVYLCASRARGSSSYNEQFFGPGTRLTVL.

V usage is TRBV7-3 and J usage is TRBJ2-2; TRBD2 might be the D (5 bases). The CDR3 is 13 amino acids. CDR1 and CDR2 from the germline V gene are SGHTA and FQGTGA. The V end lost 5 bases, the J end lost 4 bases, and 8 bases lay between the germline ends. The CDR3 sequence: CASSVTITGELFF. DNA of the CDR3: TGTGCCAGCAGCGTGACTATCACCGGGGAGCTGTTTTTT.

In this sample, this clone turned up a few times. As DNA, the CDR3 is TGTGCCAGCAGTTCACCACGGACAGCGTACCAAGAGACCCAGTACTTC. Translation: CASSSPRTAYQETQYF. The J gene is TRBJ2-5, the V gene TRBV28; a possible D gene is TRBD1 (6 bases). V was cut by 4 bases and J by 0 bases, with 15 bases left in between. Germline lookup yields CDR1 MDHEN and CDR2 SYDVKM. This CDR3 contains 16 residues.

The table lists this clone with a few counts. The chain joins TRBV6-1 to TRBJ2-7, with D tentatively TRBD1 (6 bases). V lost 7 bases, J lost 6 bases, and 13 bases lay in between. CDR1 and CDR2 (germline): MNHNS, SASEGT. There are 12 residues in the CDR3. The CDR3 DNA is TGTGCCAGCATGCTGGGGGCGGCCGAGCAGTACTTC. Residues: CASMLGAAEQYF.

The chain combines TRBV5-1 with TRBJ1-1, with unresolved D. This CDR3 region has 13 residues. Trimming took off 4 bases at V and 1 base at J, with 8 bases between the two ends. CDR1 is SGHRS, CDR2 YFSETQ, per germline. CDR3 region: CASSVLENTEAFF. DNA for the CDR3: TGCGCCAGCAGCGTCTTAGAGAACACTGAAGCTTTCTTT.

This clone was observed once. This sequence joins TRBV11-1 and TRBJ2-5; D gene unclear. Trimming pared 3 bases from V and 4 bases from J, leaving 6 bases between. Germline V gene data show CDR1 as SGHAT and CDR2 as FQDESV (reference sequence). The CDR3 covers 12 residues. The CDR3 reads CASSLVAETQYF. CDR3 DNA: TGTGCCAGCAGCTTGGTAGCAGAGACCCAGTACTTC.

The CDR3 spells CASSQGIRVGGELFF. In nucleotides, the CDR3 is TGCGCCAGCAGCCAAGGGATCAGGGTCGGCGGGGAGCTGTTTTTT. This sequence joins TRBV4-1 and TRBJ2-2; weak D call: TRBD1 (5 bases). V was trimmed by 1 base and J by 7 bases, leaving 13 bases between them. This CDR3 region has 15 residues. The germline gives CDR1 MGHRA, CDR2 YSYEKL.

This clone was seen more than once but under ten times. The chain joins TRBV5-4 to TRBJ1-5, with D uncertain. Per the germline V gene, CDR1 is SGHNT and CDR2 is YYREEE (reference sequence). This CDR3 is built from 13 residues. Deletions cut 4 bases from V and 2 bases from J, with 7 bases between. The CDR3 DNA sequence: TGTGCCAGCAGCCGGGAGGGCAATCAGCCCCAGCATTTT. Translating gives CASSREGNQPQHF.

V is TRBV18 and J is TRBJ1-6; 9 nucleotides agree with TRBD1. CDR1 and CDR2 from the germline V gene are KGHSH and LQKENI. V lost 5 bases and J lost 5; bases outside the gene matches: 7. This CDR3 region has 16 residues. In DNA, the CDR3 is TGTGCCAGCTCATCACATCGGGACAGGGATAATTCACCCCTCCACTTT. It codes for CASSSHRDRDNSPLHF.

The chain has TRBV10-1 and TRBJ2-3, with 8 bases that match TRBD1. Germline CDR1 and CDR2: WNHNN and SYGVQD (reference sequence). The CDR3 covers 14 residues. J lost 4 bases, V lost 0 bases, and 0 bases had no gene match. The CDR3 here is CASSESQGADTQYF. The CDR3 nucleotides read TGCGCCAGCAGTGAGTCACAGGGGGCAGATACGCAGTATTTT.

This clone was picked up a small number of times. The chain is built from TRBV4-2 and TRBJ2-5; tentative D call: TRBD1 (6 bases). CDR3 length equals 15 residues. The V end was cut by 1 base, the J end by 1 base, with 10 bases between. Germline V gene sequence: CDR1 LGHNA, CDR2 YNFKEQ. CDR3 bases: TGTGCCAGCAGCCAAGGACAGGCTGGCCAAGAGACCCAGTACTTC. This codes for CASSQGQAGQETQYF.

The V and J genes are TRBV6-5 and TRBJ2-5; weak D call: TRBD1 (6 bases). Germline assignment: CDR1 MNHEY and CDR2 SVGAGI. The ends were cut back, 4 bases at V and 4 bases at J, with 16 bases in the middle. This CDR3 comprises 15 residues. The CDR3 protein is CASSSPGDHRETQYF. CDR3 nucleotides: TGTGCCAGCAGTTCCCCAGGGGACCACCGAGAGACCCAGTACTTC.

CDR3 nucleotide sequence: TGTGCCAGCAGTGCGAGGGGGGAGACCCAGTACTTC. Its protein is CASSARGETQYF. The gene calls are TRBV2 and TRBJ2-5, with D possibly TRBD1 on 6 matching bases. The length of the CDR3 is 12 residues. Germline V gene sequence: CDR1 SNHLY, CDR2 FYNNEI. The V end lost 4 bases, the J end lost 5 bases, and 8 bases lay between the germline ends.

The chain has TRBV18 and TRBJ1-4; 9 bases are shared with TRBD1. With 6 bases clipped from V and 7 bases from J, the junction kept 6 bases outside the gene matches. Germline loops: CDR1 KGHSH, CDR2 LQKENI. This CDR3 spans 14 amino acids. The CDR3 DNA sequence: TGTGCCAGCTCGCCCGGGACAGGGACTGAAAAACTGTTTTTT. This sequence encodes CASSPGTGTEKLFF. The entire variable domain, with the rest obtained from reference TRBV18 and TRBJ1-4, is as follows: NAGVMQNPRHLVRRRGQEARLRCSPMKGHSHVYWYRQLPEEGLKFMVYLQKENIIDESGMPKERFSAEFPKEGPSILRIQQVVRGDSAAYFCASSPGTGTEKLFFGSGTQLSVL.

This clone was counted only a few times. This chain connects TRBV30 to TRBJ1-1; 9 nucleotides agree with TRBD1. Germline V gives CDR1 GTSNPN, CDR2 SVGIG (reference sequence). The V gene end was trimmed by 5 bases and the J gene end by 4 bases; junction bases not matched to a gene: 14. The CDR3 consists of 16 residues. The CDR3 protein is CAWDYGTGTGSTEAFF. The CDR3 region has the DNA TGTGCCTGGGACTATGGGACAGGGACCGGGAGCACTGAAGCTTTCTTT.

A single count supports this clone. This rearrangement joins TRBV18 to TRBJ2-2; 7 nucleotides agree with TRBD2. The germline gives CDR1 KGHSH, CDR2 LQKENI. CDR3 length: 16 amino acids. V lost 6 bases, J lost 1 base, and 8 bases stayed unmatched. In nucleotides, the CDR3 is TGTGCCAGCTCCCCTCAGGCGGGGGAGAACACCGGGGAGCTGTTTTTT. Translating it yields CASSPQAGENTGELFF.

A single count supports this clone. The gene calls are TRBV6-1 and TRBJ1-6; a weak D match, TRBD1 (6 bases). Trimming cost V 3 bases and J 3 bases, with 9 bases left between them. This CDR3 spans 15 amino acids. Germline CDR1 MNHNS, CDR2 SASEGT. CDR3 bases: TGTGCCAGCAGTGACACAGGGTACTATAATTCACCCCTCCACTTT. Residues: CASSDTGYYNSPLHF.

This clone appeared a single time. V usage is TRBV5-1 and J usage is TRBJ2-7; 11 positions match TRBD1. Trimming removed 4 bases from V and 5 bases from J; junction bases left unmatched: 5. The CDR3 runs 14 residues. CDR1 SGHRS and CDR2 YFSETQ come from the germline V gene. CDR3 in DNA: TGCGCCAGCAGCCCGGACAGGGGGCGTCACGAGCAGTACTTC. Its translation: CASSPDRGRHEQYF.

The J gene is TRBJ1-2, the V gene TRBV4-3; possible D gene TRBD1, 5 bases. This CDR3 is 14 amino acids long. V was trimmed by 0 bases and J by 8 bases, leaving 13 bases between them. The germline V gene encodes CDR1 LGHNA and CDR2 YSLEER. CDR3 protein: CASSQDRGVGGYTF. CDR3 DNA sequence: TGCGCCAGCAGCCAAGATCGGGGGGTCGGCGGCTACACCTTC.

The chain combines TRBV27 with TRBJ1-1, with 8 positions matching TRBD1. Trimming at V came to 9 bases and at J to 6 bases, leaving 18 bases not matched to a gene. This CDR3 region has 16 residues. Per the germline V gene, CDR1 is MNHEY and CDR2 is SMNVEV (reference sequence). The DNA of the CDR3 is TGTGCCAGTACGCGGCTTCAATCAGGGGGCCGGTCTGAAGCTTTCTTT. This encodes CASTRLQSGGRSEAFF.

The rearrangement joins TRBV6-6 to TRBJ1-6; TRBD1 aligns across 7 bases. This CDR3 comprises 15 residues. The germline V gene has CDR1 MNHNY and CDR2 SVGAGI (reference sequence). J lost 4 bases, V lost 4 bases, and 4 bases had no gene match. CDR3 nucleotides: TGTGCCAGCAGTTTGTCGGGACAGTATAATTCACCCCTCCACTTT. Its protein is CASSLSGQYNSPLHF.